This TCR beta chain appears in the sequencing data of a study of identical twins. All of the donors were Caucasians in good health. Template switching, a step in the protocol, added a universal primer site, and cDNA carried unique molecular identifiers. Via MiXCR, TCRdb re-called the 5' RACE reads, giving one row per CDR3 protein. Among more than 1.5 million distinct CDR3 sequences, under 35% were seen once, and the ten largest hold approximately 0.29%. V was cut by 0 bases and J by 4 bases, with 28 bases left in between. Per the germline V gene, CDR1 is SQVTM and CDR2 is ANQGSEA. This CDR3 spans 19 amino acids.

The chain uses TRBV29-1 and TRBJ2-7, with TRBD2 as a possible D gene (6 bases). The sequenced material came from cord blood. The receptor was derived from a newborn girl in good health. CDR3 residues: CSVEDGLACEVLGGYEQYF. The CDR3 DNA sequence: TGCAGCGTTGAAGATGGTCTAGCTTGCGAGGTTCTGGGAGGATACGAGCAGTACTTC.